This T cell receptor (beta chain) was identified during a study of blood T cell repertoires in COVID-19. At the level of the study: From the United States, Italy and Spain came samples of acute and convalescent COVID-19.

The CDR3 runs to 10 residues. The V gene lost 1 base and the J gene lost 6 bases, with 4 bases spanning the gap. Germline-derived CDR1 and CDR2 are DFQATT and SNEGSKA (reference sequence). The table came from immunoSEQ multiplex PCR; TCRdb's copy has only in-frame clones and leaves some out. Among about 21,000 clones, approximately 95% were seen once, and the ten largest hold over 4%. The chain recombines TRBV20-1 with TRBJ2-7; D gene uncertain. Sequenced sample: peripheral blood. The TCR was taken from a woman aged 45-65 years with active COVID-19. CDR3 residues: CSARVGEQYF. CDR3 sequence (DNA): TGCAGTGCTAGAGTCGGCGAGCAGTACTTC.